The T cell receptor beta chain under discussion was sequenced for a study of cytomegalovirus exposure and HLA in healthy donors. The method was immunoSEQ multiplex PCR; TCRdb's version includes in-frame clones alone and lacks a portion of them. Altogether 150,000 to 200,000 clones are present, about 85% being singletons, with the ten largest covering roughly 15%. The CDR3 runs to 15 residues. Germline CDR1 is GTSNPN and CDR2 is SVGIG (reference sequence). Deletions cut 1 base from V and 8 bases from J, with 17 bases between. The chain recombines TRBV30 with TRBJ1-4, with a weak D call TRBD1 (5 bases). Sequencing was performed on PBMCs. The receptor was isolated from a man aged 18 to 30 in good health and CMV-seropositive. The CDR3: CAWSGGAGGKEKLFF. CDR3 nucleotides: TGTGCCTGGAGTGGCGGGGCAGGCGGGAAGGAAAAACTGTTTTTT.